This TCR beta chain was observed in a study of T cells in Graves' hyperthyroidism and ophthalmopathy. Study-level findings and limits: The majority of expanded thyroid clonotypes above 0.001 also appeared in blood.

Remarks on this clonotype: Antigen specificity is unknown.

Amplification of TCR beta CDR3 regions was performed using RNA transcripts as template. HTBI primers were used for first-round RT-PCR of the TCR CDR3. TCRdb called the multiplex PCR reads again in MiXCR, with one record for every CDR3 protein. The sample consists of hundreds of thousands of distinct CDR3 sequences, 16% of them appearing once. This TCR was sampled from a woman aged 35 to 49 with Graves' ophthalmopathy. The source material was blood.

Here the CDR3 DNA reads TGCAGTGCCCCCCCATCGACTAGTTATTGGGTTGAGCAGTTCTTC. Protein sequence: CSAPPSTSYWVEQFF. The chain links TRBV20-1 to TRBJ2-1, with D perhaps matching TRBD2 (6 bases). Trimming took off 6 bases at V and 9 bases at J, with 24 bases between the two ends. The length of the CDR3 is 15 residues. Germline assignment: CDR1 DFQATT and CDR2 SNEGSKA (reference sequence).